Listed here are 10 T cell receptor beta chains from one sample, sequenced in a study of T cells after yellow fever vaccination. TCRdb passed the 5' RACE reads through MiXCR, listing each CDR3 protein once. The table has 610,000 or so distinct CDR3 sequences, around 12% seen once; the top ten hold 15%. Sequencing used PBMCs, obtained on the day of the yellow fever booster vaccination. The receptors were gathered from a young man who received the YFV17D yellow fever vaccine.

J is TRBJ2-3 and V is TRBV7-2, with 15 bases lining up with TRBD2. V was clipped by 5 bases and J by 5 bases; unmatched bases: 5. Germline loops: CDR1 SGHTA, CDR2 FQGNSA. CDR3 length: 16 residues. The CDR3 sequence: CASSQGLAGGRDTQYF. CDR3 sequence (DNA): TGTGCCAGCAGCCAAGGACTAGCGGGAGGGAGAGATACGCAGTATTTT.

The chain links TRBV15 to TRBJ2-5; a possible D gene is TRBD1 (6 bases). Germline V gene lookup returns CDR1 LNHNV and CDR2 YYDKDF (reference sequence). V was shortened by 3 bases and J by 5 bases, with 10 bases between the two germline ends. The CDR3 extends over 13 amino acids. The CDR3 reads CATSSGGMETQYF. CDR3 coding DNA: TGTGCCACCAGCAGTGGGGGCATGGAGACCCAGTACTTC.

This clonotype turned up a few times. The CDR3 DNA reads as TGTGCCAGCAGCCCTCGACTAGCATCCAATGAGCAGTTCTTC. It encodes CASSPRLASNEQFF. V and J are TRBV7-2 and TRBJ2-1; 7 bases line up with TRBD2. Germline V gene data show CDR1 as SGHTA and CDR2 as FQGNSA. The ends lost 5 bases at V and 6 bases at J; junction bases unmatched: 7. The CDR3 runs to 14 residues.

This clonotype was detected a few times. The chain employs TRBV28 and TRBJ2-7, with D hard to call. The V and J ends lost 6 bases and 3 bases respectively, with 15 bases between them. Germline CDR1 is MDHEN and CDR2 is SYDVKM. CDR3 length: 14 amino acids. Here the CDR3 DNA reads TGTGCCAGCAGACCGGATCCCCCCAGCTACGAGCAGTACTTC. It encodes CASRPDPPSYEQYF.

This clonotype was seen more than once but under ten times. The V call is TRBV10-3, the J call TRBJ2-1; possibly TRBD1 for D (6 bases). The CDR3 has 18 amino acids. Trimming left V 3 bases short and J 5 bases short, with 23 bases between. CDR1 is ENHRY and CDR2 is SYGVKD in the germline V gene. In nucleotides, the CDR3 is TGTGCCATCAGTGAAAGGGGGATTTTCGGGCAAAAAAACAATGAGCAGTTCTTC. Amino acids: CAISERGIFGQKNNEQFF.

This CDR3 reads CASSAWTGLNYGYTF. DNA of the CDR3: TGCGCCAGCAGCGCCTGGACAGGGCTTAACTATGGCTACACCTTC. The chain has TRBV5-1 and TRBJ1-2; 8 nucleotides line up with TRBD1. V lost 4 bases, J lost 1 base, and 6 bases stayed unmatched. This CDR3 is 15 amino acids long. Germline V gene data show CDR1 as SGHRS and CDR2 as YFSETQ.

The V and J genes are TRBV30 and TRBJ2-1; the D gene is possibly TRBD2 (5 bases). Trimming took 0 bases from V and 10 from J, leaving 28 bases between them. The CDR3 length is 18 residues. Germline V gene data show CDR1 as GTSNPN and CDR2 as SVGIG (reference sequence). The CDR3 is CAWSVALARADSCNEQFF. The CDR3 coding sequence is TGTGCCTGGAGTGTAGCCTTAGCGCGGGCCGATAGTTGTAACGAGCAGTTCTTC.

In its sample, this clonotype was seen a few times. The J gene is TRBJ2-2, the V gene TRBV12-3 or TRBV12-4; D unresolved. The ends were cut back, 5 bases at V and 0 bases at J, with 7 bases in the middle. The CDR3 is made up of 14 amino acids. CDR3 DNA sequence: TGTGCCAGCAGTCATATGGCGAACACCGGGGAGCTGTTTTTT. Its protein is CASSHMANTGELFF.

This clonotype showed up just a few times. The chain carries TRBV7-2 and TRBJ1-1; D is perhaps TRBD1 (6 bases). The CDR3 sequence is 15 residues long. Germline V lookup: CDR1 SGHTA, CDR2 FQGNSA. With 0 bases removed from V and 8 bases from J, the gap between germline ends came to 16 bases. The CDR3 reads CASSLATGGVMEAFF. Written as DNA, the CDR3 is TGTGCCAGCAGCTTAGCGACTGGGGGCGTCATGGAAGCTTTCTTT.

Notes on this clonotype: A read error may produce the germline difference seen at one junction end. This chain connects TRBV14 to TRBJ2-3; D gene ambiguous. Germline V gene lookup returns CDR1 SGHDN and CDR2 FVKESK. The length of the CDR3 is 12 residues. The chain's CDR3 is CASSQVGAYLNF. The CDR3 DNA reads as TGTGCCAGCAGCCAAGTAGGTGCTTATCTGAATTTT.